This is a list of T cell receptor beta chains from one sample in a study of cytomegalovirus exposure and HLA in healthy donors. Assay used: immunoSEQ multiplex PCR; TCRdb lists only in-frame clones, some missing. Of around 150,000 clones listed, 68% were seen once; the top ten hold approximately 1.5%. Sequencing input: PBMCs. The receptors were sampled from a man aged 45-65 years in good health and CMV-seronegative. CDR3s include the opening cysteine and the closing phenylalanine or tryptophan. A D gene is named only where the DNA matches it firmly. Not every row has a clone size; where given, it reads once, few, many or a size class.

TRBD1,TRBV5-6,.,TRBJ1-2,TGTGCCAGCAGCTCGGAGTATTGGGACAGAGGCAACTATGGCTACACCTTC,CASSSEYWDRGNYGYTF
.,TRBV7-2,.,TRBJ1-4,TGTGCCAGCAGCTTACCGACAGGAGGTACTAATGAAAAACTGTTTTTT,CASSLPTGGTNEKLFF
.,TRBV4-2,.,TRBJ1-5,TGTGCCAGCAGCCAACACAATCAGCCCCAGCATTTT,CASSQHNQPQHF
TRBD2,TRBV10-3,.,TRBJ2-3,TGTGCCATCAGCCCCGGGACTAGCTTATCAGATACGCAGTATTTT,CAISPGTSLSDTQYF
TRBD1,TRBV5-1,.,TRBJ2-7,TGCGCCAGCAGCTTGGAAGGACAGGGGAACGAGCAGTACTTC,CASSLEGQGNEQYF
.,TRBV29-1,once,TRBJ2-7,TGCAGCGTTGGGAGCAGCTCCTACGAGCAGTACTTC,CSVGSSSYEQYF
.,TRBV13,.,TRBJ2-2,TGTGCCAGCAGCCTGTCCACCCCGGGGACCGGGGAGCTGTTTTTT,CASSLSTPGTGELFF
TRBD1,TRBV5-1,.,TRBJ2-3,TGCGCCAGCAGCTTCGGGACAGGGACACAAGATACGCAGTATTTT,CASSFGTGTQDTQYF
.,TRBV29-1,few,TRBJ1-2,TGCAGCGTCTCAAAAGGACAGAGGAGCTTTGGCTACACCTTC,CSVSKGQRSFGYTF
TRBD1,TRBV7-2,few,TRBJ2-5,TGTGCCAGCAGCCCCCGTCGGACGAGGACAGGAGAGACCCAGTACTTC,CASSPRRTRTGETQYF
.,TRBV2,.,TRBJ2-7,TGTGCCAGCAGTGCCATGCCGCAGGGTGAGCAGTACTTC,CASSAMPQGEQYF
TRBD1,TRBV6-1,few,TRBJ1-2,TGTGCCAGCCATCAAGGGGGCCCCTTGAGTAACTACACCTTC,CASHQGGPLSNYTF
.,TRBV28,.,TRBJ1-6,TGTGCCAGCACCACTAATAATTCACCCCTCCACTTT,CASTTNNSPLHF
TRBD2,TRBV6-5,.,TRBJ2-3,TGTGCCAGCAGAGCTCCGGGGGGGACAGATACGCAGTATTTT,CASRAPGGTDTQYF
.,TRBV5-8,.,TRBJ2-5,TGTGCCAGCAGCTTGGCCGCTCGGGAGACCCAGTACTTC,CASSLAARETQYF
.,TRBV6-1,.,TRBJ2-7,TGTGCCAGCAGTGCTCAGACAGGGGCGACGGGGGGATACGAGCAGTACTTC,CASSAQTGATGGYEQYF
.,TRBV4-1,.,TRBJ2-2,TGCGCCAGCAGCCCCGGAGACTCGAACACCGGGGAGCTGTTTTTT,CASSPGDSNTGELFF
.,TRBV5-8,.,TRBJ2-3,TGTGCCAGCAGCCAGGGATGGACAGCCACAGATACGCAGTATTTT,CASSQGWTATDTQYF
TRBD1,TRBV4-1,.,TRBJ1-3,TGCGCCAGCAGCCTAAGGACAGGGGGTGGAAACACCATATATTTT,CASSLRTGGGNTIYF
TRBD2,TRBV7-9,.,TRBJ2-2,TGTGCCAGCAGCTCCCGGGGGGTCGGCACCGGGGAGCTGTTTTTT,CASSSRGVGTGELFF
TRBD1,TRBV6-6,.,TRBJ1-2,TGTGCCAGCAGCAACAGGGGCTATGGCTACACCTTC,CASSNRGYGYTF
TRBD1,TRBV4-1,once,TRBJ2-7,TGCGCCAGCAGCCAAGAGGGACAGGGGGCGCGGGAGCAGTACTTC,CASSQEGQGAREQYF
TRBD1,TRBV19,.,TRBJ1-5,TGTGCCAGCCGGGACAGGGGGCTCCTTAGCAATCAGCCCCAGCATTTT,CASRDRGLLSNQPQHF
.,TRBV5-5,.,TRBJ1-2,TGTGCCAGCAGCTCAATCGACAGATTCCTTAACTATGGCTACACCTTC,CASSSIDRFLNYGYTF
TRBD1,TRBV7-9,.,TRBJ2-7,TGTGCCGGGACTTCGCCGGGACAGGGGCCTGCCTACGAGCAGTACTTC,CAGTSPGQGPAYEQYF
.,TRBV28,.,TRBJ1-2,TGTGCCAGCAGTTTGGGACTTTATGGCTACACCTTC,CASSLGLYGYTF
.,TRBV9,.,TRBJ2-2,TGTGCCAGCAGCCCGAGTATGACCGGGGAGCTGTTTTTT,CASSPSMTGELFF
TRBD2,TRBV18,.,TRBJ2-1,TGTGCCAGCTCACCACGGTCTAAGCGGGGGGGCCAGGGTGAGCAGTTCTTC,CASSPRSKRGGQGEQFF
TRBD1,TRBV5-1,.,TRBJ1-4,TGCGCCAGCAGTTCCACACAGGGGAATAATGAAAAACTGTTTTTT,CASSSTQGNNEKLFF
.,TRBV19,.,TRBJ2-2,TGTGCCAGTAGTATATTCTGGGCAGGGTCGAACACCGGGGAGCTGTTTTTT,CASSIFWAGSNTGELFF
TRBD2,TRBV4-3,.,TRBJ2-7,TGCGCCAGCAGCCAAGCCTCCAGCGGGGGGCCGGAGCAGTACTTC,CASSQASSGGPEQYF
TRBD1,TRBV7-2,.,TRBJ2-7,TGTGCCAGCAGCCGTGCCGGGACAGGGAGTCACGAGCAGTACTTC,CASSRAGTGSHEQYF
TRBD1,TRBV19,.,TRBJ1-3,TGTGCCAGTAGTACCTGGACAGGGGCCGGAAACACCATATATTTT,CASSTWTGAGNTIYF
TRBD2,TRBV5-6,few,TRBJ2-3,TGTGCCAGCAGCTTGGTGGGACTAGCCGGAGATACGCAGTATTTT,CASSLVGLAGDTQYF
TRBD1,TRBV7-9,.,TRBJ2-4,TGTGCCAGCAGCTCGGGACAGGGCTCAAACATTCAGTACTTC,CASSSGQGSNIQYF
TRBD1,TRBV5-1,.,TRBJ1-2,TGCGCCAGCAGCTTGAAGGGGGCGGGCGGCTACACCTTC,CASSLKGAGGYTF
.,TRBV11-1,few,TRBJ2-3,TGTGCCAGCAGCTTCCGTAGAGGAGATACGCAGTATTTT,CASSFRRGDTQYF
TRBD1,TRBV28,.,TRBJ1-2,TGTGCCAGCAGCCCTGGACAGGGGGCGCGTCCGATCTATGGCTACACCTTC,CASSPGQGARPIYGYTF
TRBD1,TRBV4-1,.,TRBJ2-7,TGCGCCAGCAGCCAGACAGGGTACTTTGACTTAGAGCAGTACTTC,CASSQTGYFDLEQYF
TRBD1,TRBV7-9,few,TRBJ1-2,TGTGCCAGCAGCCCTGAGGGGGCGAAGGATATCTATGGCTACACCTTC,CASSPEGAKDIYGYTF
TRBD1,TRBV7-8,.,TRBJ2-1,TGTGCCAGCAGCTTCGACAGGGGGCGAGCAAATGAGCAGTTCTTC,CASSFDRGRANEQFF
.,TRBV19,.,TRBJ1-2,TGTGCCAGTAGTATAGCTGGGGGCGCGGAAGGCTACACCTTC,CASSIAGGAEGYTF
TRBD1,TRBV11-2,.,TRBJ1-2,TGTGCCAGCAGCTGGGGACAGGGGAATGTTGGCTACACCTTC,CASSWGQGNVGYTF
TRBD1,TRBV28,.,TRBJ1-1,TGTGCCAGCAGTCCCGGGACAGGGGAGACTCTTAACACTGAAGCTTTCTTT,CASSPGTGETLNTEAFF
.,TRBV15,.,TRBJ2-5,TGTGCCACCAGCAGAGATGAGGGGGGGTCCCAAGAGACCCAGTACTTC,CATSRDEGGSQETQYF
.,TRBV4-1,.,TRBJ1-2,TGCGCCAGCAGCCAATGGGGAACCAGGGGTGGCTACACCTTC,CASSQWGTRGGYTF
TRBD2,TRBV27,.,TRBJ2-2,TGTGCCAGCAGTTTATCGAGCGGGGGGGCCGGTACCGGGGAGCTGTTTTTT,CASSLSSGGAGTGELFF
.,TRBV28,.,TRBJ1-3,TGTGCCAGCAGTTCCCCAGGGAACACCATATATTTT,CASSSPGNTIYF
.,TRBV6-6,few,TRBJ1-2,TGTGCCAGCAGTTTGGCGGTAGCTAACTATGGCTACACCTTC,CASSLAVANYGYTF
TRBD1,TRBV4-1,.,TRBJ1-1,TGCGCCAGCAGCCAAGGGACAGGTTGGCTGGGGGCTGAAGCTTTCTTT,CASSQGTGWLGAEAFF
.,TRBV10-2,.,TRBJ2-3,TGCGCCAGCAGTGGGCTGGGGGGGGACAAAGGGTATGCAGATACGCAGTATTTT,CASSGLGGDKGYADTQYF
TRBD1,TRBV5-1,few,TRBJ1-2,TGCGCCAGCAGCTCCTACACCGGGACAGGGGTATGGAGTGGCTACACCTTC,CASSSYTGTGVWSGYTF
.,TRBV11-2,.,TRBJ1-2,TGTGCCAGCAGCTCCTATATTCCTTGGGGAGAGACTAACTATGGCTACACCTTC,CASSSYIPWGETNYGYTF
TRBD1,TRBV5-8,.,TRBJ1-5,TGTGCCAGCAGCTTGAGCCCCGGGACAGGGTGGGGGAATCAGCCCCAGCATTTT,CASSLSPGTGWGNQPQHF
.,TRBV6-1,.,TRBJ1-5,TGTGCCAGCAGTGAAGACCTAGATATAGGGAGTCAGCCCCAGCATTTT,CASSEDLDIGSQPQHF
TRBD1,TRBV14,.,TRBJ1-1,TGTGCCAGCAGCCAAGATAGGGGGCGGACTGAAGCTTTCTTT,CASSQDRGRTEAFF
.,TRBV19,few,TRBJ1-1,TGTGCCAGTAGTATCGGGGACATTGACACTGAAGCTTTCTTT,CASSIGDIDTEAFF
.,TRBV2,.,TRBJ1-2,TGTGCCAGCAGTGAGTGGGCGAGACAAGACTATGGCTACACCTTC,CASSEWARQDYGYTF
.,TRBV6-4,.,TRBJ2-1,TGTGCCAGCAGGCCGTACAGCTCCTACAATGAGCAGTTCTTC,CASRPYSSYNEQFF